This T cell receptor beta chain was recovered during a study of blood T cell repertoires in COVID-19. Germline V gives CDR1 SGHTA, CDR2 FQGNSA. The CDR3 runs 16 residues. J lost 9 bases, V lost 5 bases, and 7 bases had no gene match. Repertoires were generated with immunoSEQ multiplex PCR, while TCRdb's copy carries only in-frame clones and drops some. The data show approximately 180,000 clones, over 80% seen once. V and J are TRBV7-2 and TRBJ2-1, with TRBD2 matching 16 bases. Sample: peripheral blood. The receptor's source is a woman in her forties with COVID-19, enrolled during active disease. The CDR3 loop is CASSPAGTSGRGEQFF. The CDR3 bases are TGTGCCAGCAGCCCCGCCGGGACTAGCGGGAGGGGTGAGCAGTTCTTC. Filled out from reference TRBV7-2 and TRBJ2-1, the complete variable domain reads GAGVSQSPSNKVTEKGKDVELRCDPISGHTALYWYRQSLGQGLEFLIYFQGNSAPDKSGLPSDRFSAERTGGSVSTLTIQRTQQEDSAVYLCASSPAGTSGRGEQFFGPGTRLTVL.